The rows below give T cell receptor beta chains drawn from one sample of a study of vaccination effects on CD4 cells after COVID-19. These receptors are not linked to any known antigen. TCRdb's table, derived via immunoSEQ multiplex PCR, lists solely in-frame clones and lacks some. Here the sample spans tens of thousands of clones, about 74% being singletons. The material was CD4+ T cells from PBMCs cultured without peptide, obtained after COVID-19 vaccination. The receptor set was obtained from a human donor who received a COVID-19 vaccine. Each CDR3 is given with its conserved first and last residue. The order of the fields is CDR3 DNA, CDR3 protein, J gene, clone size, D gene, V gene. The D gene is left open where the match is weak. Some rows mark clone size as missing; the rest say once, few, many or name a class of expanded clone.

DNA: TGCGCCAGCAGCCTAAGACAGGGGGGGAACACTGAAGCTTTCTTT
CDR3: CASSLRQGGNTEAFF
J: TRBJ1-1
size: once
D: TRBD1
V: TRBV5-1

DNA: TGCGCCAGCAGCTTGGCCCTACAGCCAGACTATGGCTACACCTTC
CDR3: CASSLALQPDYGYTF
J: TRBJ1-2
size: -
D: -
V: TRBV5-1

DNA: TGTGCCAGCAGCCCGAGCTCCCACCAGGTGGGAATAGCGGGGGGCCGGGAGACCCAGTACTTC
CDR3: CASSPSSHQVGIAGGRETQYF
J: TRBJ2-5
size: -
D: TRBD2
V: TRBV9

DNA: TGTGCCAGCAGCTTAACACACAGATCACAGGGCTTGATGCTAACTGAAGCTTTCTTT
CDR3: CASSLTHRSQGLMLTEAFF
J: TRBJ1-1
size: -
D: -
V: TRBV7-8

DNA: TGTGCCAGCAGTTTAGCGGGGGGGCCGTCACGTACGCAGTATTTT
CDR3: CASSLAGGPSRTQYF
J: TRBJ2-3
size: -
D: TRBD2
V: TRBV28

DNA: TGTGCCAGTAGTTTCATACCAGGGGCGGAGACCCAGTACTTC
CDR3: CASSFIPGAETQYF
J: TRBJ2-5
size: -
D: -
V: TRBV19

DNA: TGTGCCAGCTCACCCAGGGCAGAGAACACTGAAGCTTTCTTT
CDR3: CASSPRAENTEAFF
J: TRBJ1-1
size: -
D: -
V: TRBV18

DNA: TGTGCCAGCAGTTACGGAAGGAAAGTTAATGAAAAACTGTTTTTT
CDR3: CASSYGRKVNEKLFF
J: TRBJ1-4
size: -
D: -
V: TRBV6-2/TRBV6-3

DNA: TGTGCCAGCAGTGAAGGGTCCCAAGAGACCCAGTACTTC
CDR3: CASSEGSQETQYF
J: TRBJ2-5
size: -
D: -
V: TRBV6-1

DNA: TGTGCCAGCAGCCCGAGGGTTTTGAGGACTGAAGCTTTCTTT
CDR3: CASSPRVLRTEAFF
J: TRBJ1-1
size: -
D: -
V: TRBV5-6

DNA: TGTGCTAGTGGACTCGAAAGTAACACTGAAGCTTTCTTT
CDR3: CASGLESNTEAFF
J: TRBJ1-1
size: -
D: -
V: TRBV12-5

DNA: TGCGCCAGCAGCTACTCCGGGACAGGGAGCAATGAGCAGTTCTTC
CDR3: CASSYSGTGSNEQFF
J: TRBJ2-1
size: -
D: TRBD1
V: TRBV5-1

DNA: TGTGCCAGCAGCATAACTAGCGGGGGGGCAGGAGAGACCCAGTACTTC
CDR3: CASSITSGGAGETQYF
J: TRBJ2-5
size: once
D: TRBD2
V: TRBV7-9

DNA: TGTGCCAGCAGTCTCCTGGGGACAGGGGTCACCGGGGAGCTGTTTTTT
CDR3: CASSLLGTGVTGELFF
J: TRBJ2-2
size: -
D: TRBD1
V: TRBV2

DNA: TGTGCCAGCAGTTTCAGGACAGGGGGTAATAATTCACCCCTCCACTTT
CDR3: CASSFRTGGNNSPLHF
J: TRBJ1-6
size: -
D: TRBD1
V: TRBV6-5

DNA: TGTGCCAGCAGCAAATGGACAGGGGGTAGGGCTGAAGCTTTCTTT
CDR3: CASSKWTGGRAEAFF
J: TRBJ1-1
size: -
D: -
V: TRBV21-1

DNA: TGTGCCAGCAGTTACGGGGGGCCCGGGGCCAACGTCCTGACTTTC
CDR3: CASSYGGPGANVLTF
J: TRBJ2-6
size: -
D: -
V: TRBV6-2/TRBV6-3

DNA: TGTGCCAGCAGACGACTCACAGATACGCAGTATTTT
CDR3: CASRRLTDTQYF
J: TRBJ2-3
size: -
D: -
V: TRBV7-2

DNA: TGTGCCAGCAGTTACTCGAGACAGGACCATAGGTTCTTT
CDR3: CASSYSRQDHRFF
J: TRBJ1-1
size: once
D: -
V: TRBV6-5

DNA: TGTGCCAGCAGCCTGCAGGGGGAGAACACTGAAGCTTTCTTT
CDR3: CASSLQGENTEAFF
J: TRBJ1-1
size: few
D: TRBD1
V: TRBV4-2

DNA: TGTGCCACCAGTGACACCGCACGAGGTGGAGAGACCCAGTACTTC
CDR3: CATSDTARGGETQYF
J: TRBJ2-5
size: -
D: -
V: TRBV24-1

DNA: TGTGCCACCAGTGATTTCGGATTTGCCACAGATACGCAGTATTTT
CDR3: CATSDFGFATDTQYF
J: TRBJ2-3
size: -
D: -
V: TRBV24-1

DNA: TGTGCCAGCAGCCCGACAGGCAACACTGAAGCTTTCTTT
CDR3: CASSPTGNTEAFF
J: TRBJ1-1
size: few
D: -
V: TRBV3-1/TRBV3-2

DNA: TGTGCCAGCAAGGAGAGGAGCTCCTATAATTCACCCCTCCACTTT
CDR3: CASKERSSYNSPLHF
J: TRBJ1-6
size: -
D: -
V: TRBV7-2

DNA: TGTGCCAGCAGCTCGGGACAGGCTTTCCCTGCGTTAAAAAACATTCAGTACTTC
CDR3: CASSSGQAFPALKNIQYF
J: TRBJ2-4
size: -
D: TRBD1
V: TRBV5-8

DNA: TGCGCCAGCAGCCAAGATTCTCAGGGTATGGACTATGGCTACACCTTC
CDR3: CASSQDSQGMDYGYTF
J: TRBJ1-2
size: -
D: -
V: TRBV4-1

DNA: TGCGCCAGCAGCTTGGGGGACAGCCCCACAGATACGCAGTATTTT
CDR3: CASSLGDSPTDTQYF
J: TRBJ2-3
size: -
D: TRBD1
V: TRBV5-1

DNA: TGTGCCAGCAGTCCGGAACAGGGCCGCTCTGGAAACACCATATATTTT
CDR3: CASSPEQGRSGNTIYF
J: TRBJ1-3
size: -
D: -
V: TRBV9

DNA: TGTGCCAGCAGCGCTAGCGGGGCGTCTGGAAACACCATATATTTT
CDR3: CASSASGASGNTIYF
J: TRBJ1-3
size: -
D: -
V: TRBV19

DNA: TGTGCCAGTAATGATCGTCTCTATGGCTACACCTTC
CDR3: CASNDRLYGYTF
J: TRBJ1-2
size: -
D: -
V: TRBV19

DNA: TGTGCCAGCAGCGTAGCGACAGGGTGGGATGAGCAGTTCTTC
CDR3: CASSVATGWDEQFF
J: TRBJ2-1
size: -
D: TRBD1
V: TRBV9

DNA: TGTGCCAGCAGCAACCGGGACAGGGCGGCGGGCTACACCTTC
CDR3: CASSNRDRAAGYTF
J: TRBJ1-2
size: -
D: TRBD1
V: TRBV9

DNA: TGTGCCAGCAGCTCAGGGAGGAACACTGAAGCTTTCTTT
CDR3: CASSSGRNTEAFF
J: TRBJ1-1
size: -
D: -
V: TRBV7-9

DNA: TGTGCCAGCATAGGGGGGGCATGGAACACTGAAGCTTTCTTT
CDR3: CASIGGAWNTEAFF
J: TRBJ1-1
size: once
D: -
V: TRBV6-5

DNA: TGTGCCAGCAGCCCCAAGGGAGGGAGTTCACCCCTCCACTTT
CDR3: CASSPKGGSSPLHF
J: TRBJ1-6
size: -
D: -
V: TRBV7-3

DNA: TGTGCCAGCAGTAAACAGGGGGTGGATACGCAGTATTTT
CDR3: CASSKQGVDTQYF
J: TRBJ2-3
size: -
D: TRBD1
V: TRBV6-6

DNA: TGTGCCAGCAGCCCGCAGGTTGCGACGGTCAGCTCTAACTATGGCTACACCTTC
CDR3: CASSPQVATVSSNYGYTF
J: TRBJ1-2
size: -
D: -
V: TRBV7-8

DNA: TGTGCCAGCAGTAACGAGACCCTACCGAATCAGCCCCAGCATTTT
CDR3: CASSNETLPNQPQHF
J: TRBJ1-5
size: few
D: -
V: TRBV27

DNA: TGTGCCACCAGTTCAACAGGGGGACTGCTCAATGAGCAGTTCTTC
CDR3: CATSSTGGLLNEQFF
J: TRBJ2-1
size: -
D: TRBD1
V: TRBV24-1

DNA: TGTGCCACCAGTCAGAGCAATCAGCCCCAGCATTTT
CDR3: CATSQSNQPQHF
J: TRBJ1-5
size: -
D: -
V: TRBV24-1

DNA: TGTGCCAGCAGCTCCCAACCGGGGGCGCCGGGTGAGCAGTTCTTC
CDR3: CASSSQPGAPGEQFF
J: TRBJ2-1
size: -
D: -
V: TRBV7-3

DNA: TGTGCCAGCAGTTTACTTCAGGGGGATCAGCCCCAGCATTTT
CDR3: CASSLLQGDQPQHF
J: TRBJ1-5
size: few
D: TRBD1
V: TRBV28

DNA: TGTGCCAGCAGTTCCAGGGAGGATACGCAGTATTTT
CDR3: CASSSREDTQYF
J: TRBJ2-3
size: -
D: -
V: TRBV27

DNA: TGTGCCAGCAGCCTACGAAGGGAGACCCAGTACTTC
CDR3: CASSLRRETQYF
J: TRBJ2-5
size: -
D: -
V: TRBV7-8

DNA: TGCGCCAGCAGCTTGGCGCCAGGGGGAACTGGAAACACCATATATTTT
CDR3: CASSLAPGGTGNTIYF
J: TRBJ1-3
size: once
D: TRBD1
V: TRBV5-1

DNA: TGTGCCAGCAGTGACCCGAATCAGCCCCAGCATTTT
CDR3: CASSDPNQPQHF
J: TRBJ1-5
size: -
D: -
V: TRBV2

DNA: TGCGCCAGCAGCTTCGGGGGGGGAGACGGCAATGAGCAGTTCTTC
CDR3: CASSFGGGDGNEQFF
J: TRBJ2-1
size: -
D: TRBD2
V: TRBV5-1

DNA: TGTGCCAGCAGTGAATCCCTAGCGGGGGGATTAGCCAAAAACATTCAGTACTTC
CDR3: CASSESLAGGLAKNIQYF
J: TRBJ2-4
size: -
D: TRBD2
V: TRBV2

DNA: TGTGCCAGCGGAACCGTATTCCGGCGAACAGATACGCAGTATTTT
CDR3: CASGTVFRRTDTQYF
J: TRBJ2-3
size: -
D: -
V: TRBV7-2

DNA: TGCGCCAGCAGCTTGGAAGGTAGCGGGGGGTTCAAGCAGTTCTTC
CDR3: CASSLEGSGGFKQFF
J: TRBJ2-1
size: -
D: TRBD2
V: TRBV5-1

DNA: TGTGCCAGCAGCCCTAGGTTCCGGGACAGGGGGAAAGAGACCCAGTACTTC
CDR3: CASSPRFRDRGKETQYF
J: TRBJ2-5
size: -
D: TRBD1
V: TRBV3-1/TRBV3-2

DNA: TGCGCCAGCAGCCAAAGCCCGGGGCCGCAAGAGACCCAGTACTTC
CDR3: CASSQSPGPQETQYF
J: TRBJ2-5
size: -
D: -
V: TRBV4-1

DNA: TGTGCCAGCAGTTACTCGAGTTACCGAACGAACACTGAAGCTTTCTTT
CDR3: CASSYSSYRTNTEAFF
J: TRBJ1-1
size: few
D: -
V: TRBV6-2/TRBV6-3

DNA: TGTGCCAGTAGTATAGGATCGGCTGAAGCTTTCTTT
CDR3: CASSIGSAEAFF
J: TRBJ1-1
size: -
D: -
V: TRBV19

DNA: TGCGCCAGCAGTGAGTTCTCGGCAGGAAGCACCGGGGAGCTGTTTTTT
CDR3: CASSEFSAGSTGELFF
J: TRBJ2-2
size: few
D: -
V: TRBV10-1

DNA: TGTGCCAGCAGCCATGGACAGAACACCGGGGAGCTGTTTTTT
CDR3: CASSHGQNTGELFF
J: TRBJ2-2
size: -
D: -
V: TRBV7-3

DNA: TGTGCCAGCAGCAGGGACAGACAAGAGACCCAGTACTTC
CDR3: CASSRDRQETQYF
J: TRBJ2-5
size: -
D: TRBD1
V: TRBV7-2

DNA: TGTGCCAGCAGCGACAGAAGTTTGGCTGAAGCTTTCTTT
CDR3: CASSDRSLAEAFF
J: TRBJ1-1
size: -
D: -
V: TRBV7-2